Listed below are T cell receptor beta chains from one sample, sequenced in a study of T-cell memory formation after mild COVID-19. One entry per CDR3 protein results from TCRdb running MiXCR on the 5' RACE reads. The sample gives around 320,000 distinct CDR3 sequences, around 15% of which show up once; roughly a fifth is in the top ten. Sample: PBMCs or a T cell subset sorted from them (not recorded which). These receptors were taken from a man between 18 and 35 years old who had mild COVID-19 (a few samples of this study predate the infection). Cell type and time point are not known. CDR3s include the opening cysteine and the closing phenylalanine or tryptophan. The D gene is left open where the match is weak. The size entry is marked missing in some rows and otherwise reads once, few, many or a size class.

D | J | length | V | size | CDR3 | DNA
- | TRBJ2-5 | 12 | TRBV6-1 | - | CASSVLGETQYF | TGTGCCAGCAGTGTCCTAGGAGAGACCCAGTACTTC
TRBD2 | TRBJ2-3 | 15 | TRBV9 | - | CASSVGRGGPDTQYF | TGTGCCAGCAGCGTCGGGCGGGGGGGCCCAGATACGCAGTATTTT
- | TRBJ1-1 | 14 | TRBV9 | few | CASSVGVQNTEAFF | TGTGCCAGCAGCGTAGGGGTCCAGAACACTGAAGCTTTCTTT
- | TRBJ2-5 | 13 | TRBV6-6 | few | CASCRGIEETQYF | TGTGCCAGCTGTCGGGGAATTGAAGAGACCCAGTACTTC
- | TRBJ2-7 | 14 | TRBV20-1 | few | CSARDQRQKYEQYF | TGCAGTGCTAGAGATCAGCGACAGAAATACGAGCAGTACTTC
- | TRBJ1-1 | 13 | TRBV4-3 | few | CASSQDRRDEAFF | TGCGCCAGCAGCCAAGATAGGAGAGATGAAGCTTTCTTT
TRBD1 | TRBJ2-1 | 15 | TRBV5-1 | - | CASTRDRGLYNEQFF | TGCGCCAGCACCCGGGACAGGGGCCTATACAATGAGCAGTTCTTC
TRBD1 | TRBJ2-1 | 15 | TRBV7-9 | - | CASSRGQGAVNEQFF | TGTGCCAGCAGCAGGGGACAGGGAGCAGTCAATGAGCAGTTCTTC
- | TRBJ1-2 | 12 | TRBV30 | - | CAWHEPLYGYTF | TGTGCCTGGCATGAACCCCTCTATGGCTACACCTTC
TRBD2 | TRBJ2-3 | 14 | TRBV7-8 | - | CASSFSGGKDTQYF | TGTGCCAGCAGCTTCAGCGGGGGGAAGGATACGCAGTATTTT